The entry that follows covers one T cell receptor beta chain sequence. It has no known antigen specificity. The record has no base qualities; no much larger clone is one base away. The sample is drawn from a study of T cell repertoires in cytomegalovirus infection (dated by TCRdb to between 2019 and 2020). Some background on the complete study: Alongside well-studied HLA-B-restricted epitopes, the peptide stimulations were aimed at recently identified HLA-C-restricted CMV epitopes, whose presentation resists viral immunomodulation. The HLA type of each donor mattered for the analysis, because public TCR beta signatures pointed to carriage of CMV infection along with the matching HLA type. The paper's findings and limits, for the study overall: In both this cohort and an independent roughly 330-donor cohort, the cumulative frequency of public TCR beta family members distinguished carriers of CMV infection plus the relevant HLA type. In the ex vivo response, HLA-C-restricted CMV-specific TCR beta clonotypes were dominant, and in two of eight donors the single most frequent clonotype came from this HLA-C-restricted group.

Sample treatment or condition, as interpreted from the label and publication: in vitro stimulation with specific CMV peptide epitopes to enrich CMV-specific T cells. Data came from an Illumina HiSeq 1500. The public reads were reanalyzed by TCRdb: fastp trimming at Q25, MiXCR alignment, in-frame beta chains only. Every CDR3 protein is listed once, alongside the most common genes and DNA of its rows. Here the sample has some 310,000 distinct CDR3 sequences; roughly 25% occur a single time. The leading ten clones occupy 10% to 15% of the sample. Sequenced here: cultured PBMCs, sampled from culture after CMV antigen stimulation. This sequence was found in a human donor in good health (CMV status not recorded). Some clones in this sample may be carry-over from other donors' samples.

The CDR3 loop reads CASSPGPGITEAFF. DNA sequence: TGTGCCAGCAGCCCGGGACCTGGAATCACTGAAGCTTTCTTT. The rearranged segments are TRBV7-2 and TRBJ1-1; the D region possibly corresponds to TRBD1 (5 bases align). Taken from the germline V gene, the CDR1 and CDR2 loops are SGHTA and FQGNSA. V loses 5 bases of germline sequence and J loses 4 bases, and the interval between the two ends is 14 bases. From cysteine to phenylalanine, the CDR3 is 14 amino acids long. Of all the DNA, just the CDR3 is kept, 42 bases in frame from base 1.